These 7 T cell receptor beta chains originate from one sample sequenced in a study of T cell responses to AZD1222 COVID-19 vaccine (dated by TCRdb to the early 2020s). Library preparation was by the immunoSEQ multiplex PCR assay. What TCRdb holds here is the immuneACCESS table cut down to in-frame rearrangements. Part of the clones is not present; checked against another copy, under half of the missing clones reflect an unresolved V gene, and the others are unexplained. Within this sample are roughly 120,000 clones, with just over 85% of them counted one time only. Of the sample, 15% to 20% is held by the ten largest clones. The time point label on this specimen signifies: about 28 days (+/-7) after the second vaccine dose. The sample consisted of peripheral blood, taken 28 days after the second AZD1222 dose. Source of these receptors: an adult who received the AZD1222 COVID-19 vaccine.

The chain has TRBV28 and TRBJ2-7, with unresolved D. Germline CDR1 is MDHEN and CDR2 is SYDVKM. This CDR3 contains 13 residues. Deletions cut 3 bases from V and 5 bases from J, with 11 bases between. The CDR3 region is CASSFITSDEQYF. The CDR3 DNA is TGTGCCAGCAGTTTTATAACATCCGACGAGCAGTACTTC.

The CDR3 loop reads CASSLGTSGRDEQFF. DNA for the CDR3: TGTGCCAGCAGCTTAGGGACTAGCGGGAGGGATGAGCAGTTCTTC. The V call is TRBV11-3, the J call TRBJ2-1; 15 bases align to TRBD2. J gave up 8 bases and V 1 base, and 0 bases lay outside the gene matches. CDR3 size: 15 residues. Germline V gene data show CDR1 as SGHNT and CDR2 as YENEEA.

The V and J genes are TRBV7-2 and TRBJ1-4; TRBD1 is a possible D gene (5 bases). Trimming removed 1 base from V and 10 bases from J, with 13 bases in between. The germline V gene has CDR1 SGHTA and CDR2 FQGNSA. This CDR3 region has 14 residues. The CDR3 region is CASSLVGAEGKLFF. The DNA for the CDR3 is TGTGCCAGCAGCTTAGTAGGGGCCGAAGGAAAACTGTTTTTT.

V is TRBV7-8 and J is TRBJ1-1, with TRBD1 identical over 10 bases. The CDR3 loop spans 22 amino acids. The V segment lost 5 bases and the J segment 2 bases; nucleotides outside the gene matches: 26. Germline CDR1 and CDR2: SGHVS and FQNEAQ. The CDR3 is CASSLVPGQGFFYSLKNTEAFF. Here the CDR3 DNA reads TGTGCCAGCAGCCTAGTGCCGGGACAGGGGTTCTTTTATAGCCTCAAAAACACTGAAGCTTTCTTT. The full variable domain, with the rest looked up from reference TRBV7-8 and TRBJ1-1, is GAGVSQSPRYKVAKRGQDVALRCDPISGHVSLFWYQQALGQGPEFLTYFQNEAQLDKSGLPSDRFFAERPEGSVSTLKIQRTQQEDSAVYLCASSLVPGQGFFYSLKNTEAFFGQGTRLTVV.

The chain carries TRBV19 and TRBJ2-7, with 8 bases identical to TRBD2. CDR3 length: 15 residues. Germline lookup yields CDR1 LNHDA and CDR2 SQIVND (reference sequence). The V gene end was trimmed by 5 bases and the J gene end by 2 bases; junction bases not matched to a gene: 8. The CDR3 protein is CASSVKRESPYEQYF. Written as DNA, the CDR3 is TGTGCCAGTAGTGTAAAGCGGGAGTCGCCCTACGAGCAGTACTTC. Using reference TRBV19 and TRBJ2-7 for the parts outside the CDR3, the full variable domain is DGGITQSPKYLFRKEGQNVTLSCEQNLNHDAMYWYRQDPGQGLRLIYYSQIVNDFQKGDIAEGYSVSREKKESFPLTVTSAQKNPTAFYLCASSVKRESPYEQYFGPGTRLTVT.

The chain employs TRBV4-1 and TRBJ2-3, with 8 bases that match TRBD1. The CDR3 totals 15 residues. The V and J ends lost 4 bases and 4 bases, in that order; junction bases with no gene match: 7. Per the germline V gene, CDR1 is MGHRA and CDR2 is YSYEKL. CDR3 nucleotide sequence: TGCGCCAGCAGCCCCCGGACAGGGTCATCAGATACGCAGTATTTT. It translates to CASSPRTGSSDTQYF.

The chain couples TRBV10-3 to TRBJ1-3; D may be TRBD1 (5 bases). Trimming stripped 5 bases from V and 0 bases from J, with 11 bases between. This CDR3 has 15 residues. CDR1 is ENHRY and CDR2 is SYGVKD in the germline V gene. In DNA form, the CDR3 reads TGTGCCATCAGTCCTAGGACAAACTCTGGAAACACCATATATTTT. Protein sequence: CAISPRTNSGNTIYF.